Reported below is one T cell receptor (beta chain). What it binds is not known. Sequencing was performed with immunoSEQ multiplex PCR; in TCRdb, only in-frame clones are kept and a portion is missing. The sample carries around 4,500 clones, over 80% recorded once. The data stem from a study of hypomethylating agent response in myelodysplastic syndrome. The overall study: Of patients, 8 of 11 got azacitidine and 3 of 11 decitabine. Findings and limits, study-wide: Control donors' ages did not match those of MDS patients.

Bulk bone marrow was analyzed without sorting T-cell subsets. The sample consisted of bone marrow, taken before or after starting hypomethylating agent treatment for myelodysplastic syndrome (not recorded which). The receptor was derived from a human donor with myelodysplastic syndrome.

CDR3 nucleotides: TGTGCCAGTAGGCGTTCCGGGACATTTTCCTACGAGCAGTACTTC. As protein: CASRRSGTFSYEQYF. This rearrangement joins TRBV19 to TRBJ2-5, with D perhaps TRBD1 (6 bases). The better agreement between TRBJ2-7 and the DNA end casts doubt on the J call. The V gene's germline CDR1 is LNHDA and CDR2 SQIVND (reference sequence). CDR3 length: 15 amino acids.